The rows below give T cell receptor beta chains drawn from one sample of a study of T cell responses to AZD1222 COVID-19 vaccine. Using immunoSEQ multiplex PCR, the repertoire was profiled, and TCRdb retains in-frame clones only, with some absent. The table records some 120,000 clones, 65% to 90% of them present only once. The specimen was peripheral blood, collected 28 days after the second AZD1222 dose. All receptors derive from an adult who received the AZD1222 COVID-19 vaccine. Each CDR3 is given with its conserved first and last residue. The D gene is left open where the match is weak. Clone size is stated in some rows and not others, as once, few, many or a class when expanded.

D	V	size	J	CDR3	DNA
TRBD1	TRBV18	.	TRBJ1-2	CASSPEGANYGYTF	TGTGCCAGCTCACCCGAGGGGGCGAACTATGGCTACACCTTC
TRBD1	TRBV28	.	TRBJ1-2	CASTRGLGYTF	TGTGCCAGCACAAGGGGGCTGGGCTACACCTTC
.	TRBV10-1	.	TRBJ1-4	CARCPGAHNEKLFF	TGCGCCAGATGCCCCGGGGCGCACAATGAAAAACTGTTTTTT
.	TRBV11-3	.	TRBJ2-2	CASSLGEPAGELFF	TGTGCCAGCAGCTTAGGCGAGCCGGCCGGGGAGCTGTTTTTT
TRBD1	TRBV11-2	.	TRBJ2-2	CASSGQVFTGELFF	TGTGCCAGCAGCGGACAGGTCTTCACCGGGGAGCTGTTTTTT
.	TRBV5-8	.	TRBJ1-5	CASRRFERSDSNQPQHF	TGTGCCAGCAGAAGGTTCGAAAGATCCGATAGCAATCAGCCCCAGCATTTT
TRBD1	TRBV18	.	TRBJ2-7	CASSPTGLSYEQYF	TGTGCCAGCTCACCGACAGGGCTCTCCTACGAGCAGTACTTC
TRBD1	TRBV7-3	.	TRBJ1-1	CASSYNQGQGEEAFF	TGTGCCAGCAGTTATAACCAGGGACAGGGAGAAGAAGCTTTCTTT
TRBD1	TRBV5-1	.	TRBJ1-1	CASSSSTGGTEAFF	TGCGCCAGCAGCTCATCGACAGGGGGAACTGAAGCTTTCTTT
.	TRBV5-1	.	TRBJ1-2	CASSPNRDYGYTF	TGCGCCAGCAGCCCAAACAGGGACTATGGCTACACCTTC
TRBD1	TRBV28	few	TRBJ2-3	CASSSQGADTQYF	TGTGCCAGCAGTTCCCAGGGGGCAGATACGCAGTATTTT
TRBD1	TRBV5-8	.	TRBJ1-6	CASSLGDRNNSPLHF	TGTGCCAGCAGCTTGGGGGACAGAAATAATTCACCCCTCCACTTT
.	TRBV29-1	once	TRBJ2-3	CSVARGTPDTQYF	TGCAGCGTTGCACGGGGAACCCCAGATACGCAGTATTTT
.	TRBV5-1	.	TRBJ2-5	CASSFRPDQETQYF	TGCGCCAGCAGCTTCCGCCCGGATCAAGAGACCCAGTACTTC
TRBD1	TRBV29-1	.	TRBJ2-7	CSVEDRGSYEQYF	TGCAGCGTTGAGGACAGGGGGTCCTACGAGCAGTACTTC
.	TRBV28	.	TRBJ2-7	CASSVSRDVEQYF	TGTGCCAGCAGTGTAAGTCGGGACGTCGAGCAGTACTTC
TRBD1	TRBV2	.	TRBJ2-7	CASSGGGGAQDSQYF	TGTGCCAGCAGTGGAGGGGGCGGTGCCCAAGATTCGCAGTACTTC
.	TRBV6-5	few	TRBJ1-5	CATTEGIGSNQPQHF	TGTGCCACTACCGAGGGGATTGGGAGCAATCAGCCCCAGCATTTT
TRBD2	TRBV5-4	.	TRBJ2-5	CASSAGTSWGETQYF	TGTGCCAGCAGCGCCGGGACTAGCTGGGGAGAGACCCAGTACTTC
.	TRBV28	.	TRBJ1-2	CASSLRSWVQGYTF	TGTGCCAGCAGTTTGCGATCGTGGGTCCAAGGCTACACCTTC
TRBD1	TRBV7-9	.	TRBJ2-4	CASSLRQGLGIQYF	TGTGCCAGCAGCCTACGACAGGGTTTGGGCATTCAGTACTTC
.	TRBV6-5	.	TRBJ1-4	CASTTTGTEDRLFF	TGTGCCAGCACCACAACCGGGACCGAGGATCGACTGTTTTTT
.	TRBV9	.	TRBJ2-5	CASSPPGAVQETQYF	TGTGCCAGCAGCCCACCGGGGGCAGTCCAAGAGACCCAGTACTTC
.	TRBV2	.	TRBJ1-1	CASKGRMNTEAFF	TGTGCCAGCAAGGGGCGGATGAACACTGAAGCTTTCTTT
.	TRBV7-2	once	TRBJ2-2	CASSGRDGGELFF	TGTGCCAGCAGCGGAAGGGACGGCGGGGAGCTGTTTTTT
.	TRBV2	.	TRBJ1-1	CASSEDDWVTEAFF	TGTGCCAGCAGTGAAGATGACTGGGTCACTGAAGCTTTCTTT
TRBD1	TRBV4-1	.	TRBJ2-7	CASSPGQGARYEQYF	TGCGCCAGCAGCCCCGGACAGGGGGCTAGGTACGAGCAGTACTTC
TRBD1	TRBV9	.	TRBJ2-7	CASSVAGDRAYEQYF	TGTGCCAGCAGCGTAGCGGGTGACAGGGCTTACGAGCAGTACTTC
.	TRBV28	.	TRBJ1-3	CASSSHSAYGPGNTIYF	TGTGCCAGCAGTTCCCACTCCGCTTACGGGCCTGGAAACACCATATATTTT
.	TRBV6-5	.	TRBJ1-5	CASSYSNYQPQHF	TGTGCCAGCAGTTACTCGAATTATCAGCCCCAGCATTTT
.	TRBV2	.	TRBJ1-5	CASSVTSGIGNQPQHF	TGTGCCAGCAGTGTAACTTCAGGGATTGGCAATCAGCCCCAGCATTTT
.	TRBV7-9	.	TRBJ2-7	CASSLSYSSYEQYF	TGTGCCAGCAGCTTATCATACAGCTCCTACGAGCAGTACTTC
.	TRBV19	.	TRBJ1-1	CASSLLQGLVTGDTEAFF	TGTGCCAGTAGCCTCTTGCAGGGGCTCGTAACCGGTGACACTGAAGCTTTCTTT
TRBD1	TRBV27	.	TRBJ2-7	CASRRTGTGPYEQYF	TGTGCCAGCAGAAGGACCGGGACAGGGCCCTACGAGCAGTACTTC
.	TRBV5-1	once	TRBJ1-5	CASSAGPEGAGQPQHF	TGCGCCAGCAGCGCTGGTCCAGAGGGAGCAGGTCAGCCCCAGCATTTT
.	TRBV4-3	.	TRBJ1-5	CASSQDSYSNQPQHF	TGCGCCAGCAGCCAAGATAGTTATAGCAATCAGCCCCAGCATTTT
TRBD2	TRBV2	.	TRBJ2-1	CASSEERGVYPEQFF	TGTGCCAGCAGTGAAGAGCGGGGGGTCTACCCTGAGCAGTTCTTC
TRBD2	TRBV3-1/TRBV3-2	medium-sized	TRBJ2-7	CASSLLRGGYEQYF	TGTGCCAGCAGCCTCCTCCGGGGGGGCTACGAGCAGTACTTC
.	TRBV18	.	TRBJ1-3	CASSPRRRGPYSGNTIYF	TGTGCCAGCTCACCACGTCGAAGGGGCCCCTACTCTGGAAACACCATATATTTT
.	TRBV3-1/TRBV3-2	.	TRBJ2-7	CASSPMGLQGYEQYF	TGTGCCAGCAGCCCTATGGGGCTCCAGGGGTACGAGCAGTACTTC
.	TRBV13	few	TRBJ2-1	CASSPGSLGRTTGNEQFF	TGTGCCAGCAGCCCCGGGTCACTGGGTAGAACAACCGGCAATGAGCAGTTCTTC
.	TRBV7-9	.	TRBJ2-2	CASSFHWTGELFF	TGTGCCAGCAGCTTCCACTGGACCGGGGAGCTGTTTTTT
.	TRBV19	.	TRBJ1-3	CASSYQGSGNTIYF	TGTGCCAGTAGTTACCAGGGGTCTGGAAACACCATATATTTT
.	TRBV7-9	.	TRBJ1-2	CASSLETGNVYGYTF	TGTGCCAGCAGCCTCGAAACAGGGAATGTCTATGGCTACACCTTC
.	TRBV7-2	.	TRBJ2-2	CASRMTTTNTGELFF	TGTGCCAGCAGGATGACAACTACGAACACCGGGGAGCTGTTTTTT
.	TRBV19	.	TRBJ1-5	CASKPLISNQPQHF	TGTGCCAGTAAGCCCCTAATTAGCAATCAGCCCCAGCATTTT
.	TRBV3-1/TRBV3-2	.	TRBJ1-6	CASSQRLPGSSYNSPLHF	TGTGCCAGCAGCCAGCGACTTCCAGGGAGCTCCTATAATTCACCCCTCCACTTT
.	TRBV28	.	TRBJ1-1	CASILTMGGWNTEAFF	TGTGCCAGCATTCTCACTATGGGGGGTTGGAACACTGAAGCTTTCTTT
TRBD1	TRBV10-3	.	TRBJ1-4	CAISELGQGEEKLFF	TGTGCCATCAGTGAACTGGGACAGGGGGAAGAAAAACTGTTTTTT
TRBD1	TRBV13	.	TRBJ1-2	CASRPTRQGATAYYGYTF	TGTGCCAGCAGACCGACTCGACAGGGGGCTACGGCCTACTATGGCTACACCTTC
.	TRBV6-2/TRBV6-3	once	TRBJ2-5	CASSYSSRGKAQETQYF	TGTGCCAGCAGTTACTCCAGCAGGGGTAAGGCCCAAGAGACCCAGTACTTC
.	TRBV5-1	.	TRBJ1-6	CASSLVEAANSPLHF	TGCGCCAGCAGCTTGGTCGAGGCTGCCAATTCACCCCTCCACTTT
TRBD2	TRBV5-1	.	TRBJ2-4	CASSPTGGGVRSGIQYF	TGCGCCAGCAGCCCCACCGGGGGAGGGGTGAGGAGTGGCATTCAGTACTTC
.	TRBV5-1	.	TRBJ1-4	CASSFGERDEKLFF	TGCGCCAGCAGCTTTGGGGAACGGGATGAAAAACTGTTTTTT